This note documents a single T cell receptor beta chain sequence. What it recognizes is unknown. Measured with immunoSEQ multiplex PCR; TCRdb has only the in-frame clones, and not every one. The sample contains under 95,000 clones, around 90% of which appear only once. The entry originates in a study of OX40 agonist ivuxolimab in advanced cancers. General study findings and limits: Dose levels from 0.1 to 3.0 mg/kg saw CD4+ and CD8+ blood T cells expand clonally by week 6. CD8+ T cells showed, on average, more clonal expansion than CD4+ cells.

The CDR3 has 16 residues. V lost 7 bases to trimming and J lost 0 bases; unmatched junction nucleotides: 7. In germline, CDR1 is SGDLS, CDR2 YYNGEE. Sample: CD4+ or CD8+ T cells sorted from blood, taken in a trial of the OX40 agonist ivuxolimab. V is TRBV9 and J is TRBJ1-4; 9 nucleotides agree with TRBD1. The clonotype was recovered from an adult with an advanced solid tumor such as melanoma, head and neck, liver or kidney cancer. CDR3 in amino acids: CASGQGLTTTNEKLFF. CDR3 coding DNA: TGTGCCAGCGGACAGGGGCTAACGACAACTAATGAAAAACTGTTTTTT.